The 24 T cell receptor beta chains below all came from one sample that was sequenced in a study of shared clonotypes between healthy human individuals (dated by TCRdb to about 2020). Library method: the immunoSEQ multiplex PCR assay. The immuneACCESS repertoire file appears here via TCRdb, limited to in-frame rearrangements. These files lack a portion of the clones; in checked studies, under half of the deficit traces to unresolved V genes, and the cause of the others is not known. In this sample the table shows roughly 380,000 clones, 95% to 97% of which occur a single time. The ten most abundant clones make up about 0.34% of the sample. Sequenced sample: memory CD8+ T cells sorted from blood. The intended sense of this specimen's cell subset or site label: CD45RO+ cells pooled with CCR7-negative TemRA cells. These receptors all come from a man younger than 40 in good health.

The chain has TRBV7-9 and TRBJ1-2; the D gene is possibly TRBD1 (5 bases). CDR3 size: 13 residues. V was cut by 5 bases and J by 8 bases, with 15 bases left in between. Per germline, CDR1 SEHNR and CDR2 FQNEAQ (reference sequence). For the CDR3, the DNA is TGTGCCAGCAGCCCCGGAGGGGTCATCGGCTACACCTTC. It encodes CASSPGGVIGYTF.

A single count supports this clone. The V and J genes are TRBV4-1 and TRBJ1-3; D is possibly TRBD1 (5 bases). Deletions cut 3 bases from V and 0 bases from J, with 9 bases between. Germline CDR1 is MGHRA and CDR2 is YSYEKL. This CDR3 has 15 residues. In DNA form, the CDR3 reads TGCGCCAGCAGCCAGGGGCAGCTCTCTGGAAACACCATATATTTT. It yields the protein CASSQGQLSGNTIYF.

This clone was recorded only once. CDR3 coding DNA: TGTGCCAGCAGCCCACTGGCTGGGCTCAGTTCCTACAATGAGCAGTTCTTC. This encodes CASSPLAGLSSYNEQFF. The chain carries TRBV7-8 and TRBJ2-1; D is ambiguous. This CDR3 has 17 residues. Germline CDR1 SGHVS, CDR2 FQNEAQ. Trimming cost V 5 bases and J 1 base, with 18 bases left between them.

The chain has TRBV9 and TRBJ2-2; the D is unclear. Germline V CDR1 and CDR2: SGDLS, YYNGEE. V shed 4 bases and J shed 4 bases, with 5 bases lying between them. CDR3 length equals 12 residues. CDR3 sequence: CASSFSTGELFF. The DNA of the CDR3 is TGTGCCAGCAGCTTTAGCACCGGGGAGCTGTTTTTT.

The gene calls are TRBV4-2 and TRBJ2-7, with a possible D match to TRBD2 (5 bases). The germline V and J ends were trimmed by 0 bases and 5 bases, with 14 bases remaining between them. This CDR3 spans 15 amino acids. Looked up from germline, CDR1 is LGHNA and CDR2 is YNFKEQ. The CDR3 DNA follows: TGTGCCAGCAGCCAAGACCGGACTTATGTTGACGAGCAGTACTTC. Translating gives CASSQDRTYVDEQYF.

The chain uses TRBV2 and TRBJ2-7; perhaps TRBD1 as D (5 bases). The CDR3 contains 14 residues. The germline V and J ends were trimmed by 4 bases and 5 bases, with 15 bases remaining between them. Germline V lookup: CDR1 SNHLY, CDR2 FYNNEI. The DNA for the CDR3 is TGTGCCAGCAGTGTAGGCTCAGGGCCCCACGAGCAGTACTTC. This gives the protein CASSVGSGPHEQYF.

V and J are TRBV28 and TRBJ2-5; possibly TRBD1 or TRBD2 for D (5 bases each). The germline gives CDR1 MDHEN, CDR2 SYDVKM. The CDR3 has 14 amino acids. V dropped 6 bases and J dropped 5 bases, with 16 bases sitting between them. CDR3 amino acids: CASRPQGGEETQYF. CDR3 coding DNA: TGTGCCAGCAGGCCCCAGGGTGGGGAGGAGACCCAGTACTTC.

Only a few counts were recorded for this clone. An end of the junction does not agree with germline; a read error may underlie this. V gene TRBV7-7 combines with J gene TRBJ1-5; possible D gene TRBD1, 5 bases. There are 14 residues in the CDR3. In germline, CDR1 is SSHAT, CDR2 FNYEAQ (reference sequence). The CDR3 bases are TGTGCTAGCAGCTTACCTACAGGCAGGCAGCCCCAGCATTTT. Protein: CASSLPTGRQPQHF. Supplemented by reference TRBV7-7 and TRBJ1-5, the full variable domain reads GAGVSQSPRYKVTKRGQDVTLRCDPISSHATLYWYQQALGQGPEFLTYFNYEAQPDKSGLPSDRFSAERPEGSISTLTIQRTEQRDSAMYRCASSLPTGRQPQHFGDGTRLSIL.

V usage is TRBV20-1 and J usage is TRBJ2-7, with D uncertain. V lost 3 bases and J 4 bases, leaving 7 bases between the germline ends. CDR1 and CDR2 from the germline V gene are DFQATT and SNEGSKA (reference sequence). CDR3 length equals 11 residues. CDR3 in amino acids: CSASLIYEQYF. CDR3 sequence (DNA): TGCAGTGCTAGTTTGATATACGAGCAGTACTTC.

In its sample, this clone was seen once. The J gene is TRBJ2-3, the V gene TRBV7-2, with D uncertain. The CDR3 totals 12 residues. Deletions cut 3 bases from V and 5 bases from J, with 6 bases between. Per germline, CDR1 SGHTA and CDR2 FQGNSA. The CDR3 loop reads CASSLYRDTQYF. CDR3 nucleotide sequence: TGTGCCAGCAGCTTGTACAGAGATACGCAGTATTTT.

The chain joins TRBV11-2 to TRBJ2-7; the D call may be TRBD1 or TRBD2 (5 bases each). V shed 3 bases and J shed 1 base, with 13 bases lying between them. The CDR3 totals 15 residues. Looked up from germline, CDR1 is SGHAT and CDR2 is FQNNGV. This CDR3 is CASSFEGRLSYEQYF. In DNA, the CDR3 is TGTGCCAGCAGCTTCGAGGGGCGCCTGTCCTACGAGCAGTACTTC.

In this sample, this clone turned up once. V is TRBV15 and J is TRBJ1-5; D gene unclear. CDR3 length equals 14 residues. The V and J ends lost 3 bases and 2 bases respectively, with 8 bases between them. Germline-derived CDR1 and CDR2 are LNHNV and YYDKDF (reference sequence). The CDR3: CATSRQQGNQPQHF. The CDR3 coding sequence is TGTGCCACCAGCAGGCAGCAGGGCAATCAGCCCCAGCATTTT.

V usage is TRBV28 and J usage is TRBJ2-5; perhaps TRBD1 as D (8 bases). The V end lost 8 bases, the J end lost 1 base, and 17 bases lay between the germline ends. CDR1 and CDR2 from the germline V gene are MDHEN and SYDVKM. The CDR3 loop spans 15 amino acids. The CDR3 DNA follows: TGTGCCAGCGTAAACAGGGGGGGCGGCCAAGAGACCCAGTACTTC. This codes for CASVNRGGGQETQYF.

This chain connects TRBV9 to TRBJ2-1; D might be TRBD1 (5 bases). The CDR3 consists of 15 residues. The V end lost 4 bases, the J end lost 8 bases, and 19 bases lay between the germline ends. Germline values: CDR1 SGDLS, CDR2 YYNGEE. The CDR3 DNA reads TGTGCCAGCAGCCCAATAGTTGGGGCCGGCGATGAGCAGTTCTTC. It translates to CASSPIVGAGDEQFF.

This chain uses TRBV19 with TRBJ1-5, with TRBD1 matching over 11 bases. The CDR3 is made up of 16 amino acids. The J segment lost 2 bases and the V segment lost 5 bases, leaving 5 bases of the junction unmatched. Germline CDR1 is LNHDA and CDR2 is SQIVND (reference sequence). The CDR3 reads CASSGQGAHGNQPQHF. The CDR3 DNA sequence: TGTGCCAGTAGTGGACAGGGGGCGCATGGCAATCAGCCCCAGCATTTT.

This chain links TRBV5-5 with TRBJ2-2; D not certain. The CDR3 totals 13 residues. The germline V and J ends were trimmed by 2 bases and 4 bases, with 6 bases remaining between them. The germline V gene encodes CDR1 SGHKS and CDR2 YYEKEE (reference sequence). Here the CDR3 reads CASSLQSTGELFF. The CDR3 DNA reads TGTGCCAGCAGCTTACAGTCCACCGGGGAGCTGTTTTTT. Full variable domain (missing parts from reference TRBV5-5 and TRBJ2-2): DAGVTQSPTHLIKTRGQQVTLRCSPISGHKSVSWYQQVLGQGPQFIFQYYEKEERGRGNFPDRFSARQFPNYSSELNVNALLLGDSALYLCASSLQSTGELFFGEGSRLTVL.

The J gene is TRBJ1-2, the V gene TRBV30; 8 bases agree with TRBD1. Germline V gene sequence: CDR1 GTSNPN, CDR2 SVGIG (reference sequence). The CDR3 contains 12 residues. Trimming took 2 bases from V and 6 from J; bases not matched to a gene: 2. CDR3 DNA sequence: TGTGCCTGGAGTCCGACAGGGGATGGCTACACCTTC. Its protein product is CAWSPTGDGYTF.

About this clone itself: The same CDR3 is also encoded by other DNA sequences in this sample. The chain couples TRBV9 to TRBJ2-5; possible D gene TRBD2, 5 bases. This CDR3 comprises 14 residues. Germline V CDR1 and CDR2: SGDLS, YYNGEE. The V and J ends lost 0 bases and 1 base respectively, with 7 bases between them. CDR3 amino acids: CASSVGGGQETQYF. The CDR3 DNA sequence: TGTGCCAGCAGCGTAGGTGGAGGCCAAGAGACCCAGTACTTC.

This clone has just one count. Here the CDR3 DNA reads TGCGCCAGCAGCCCCGGTAGCCGCACAGATACGCAGTATTTT. Its protein is CASSPGSRTDTQYF. V usage is TRBV5-1 and J usage is TRBJ2-3; no clear D. Germline lookup yields CDR1 SGHRS and CDR2 YFSETQ. Deletions cut 4 bases from V and 1 base from J, with 10 bases between. The CDR3 loop spans 14 amino acids. Full variable domain (missing parts from reference TRBV5-1 and TRBJ2-3): KAGVTQTPRYLIKTRGQQVTLSCSPISGHRSVSWYQQTPGQGLQFLFEYFSETQRNKGNFPGRFSGRQFSNSRSEMNVSTLELGDSALYLCASSPGSRTDTQYFGPGTRLTVL.

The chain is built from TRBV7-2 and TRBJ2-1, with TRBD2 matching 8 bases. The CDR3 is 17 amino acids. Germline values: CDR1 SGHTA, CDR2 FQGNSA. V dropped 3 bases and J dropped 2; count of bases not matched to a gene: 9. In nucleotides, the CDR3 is TGTGCCAGCAGCTTCTATAGCGGGAAGAGGACCTACAATGAGCAGTTCTTC. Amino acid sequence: CASSFYSGKRTYNEQFF.

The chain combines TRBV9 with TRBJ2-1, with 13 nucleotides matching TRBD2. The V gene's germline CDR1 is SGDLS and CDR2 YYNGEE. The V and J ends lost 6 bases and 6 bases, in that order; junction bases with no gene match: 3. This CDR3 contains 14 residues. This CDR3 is CASKRLAGGNEQFF. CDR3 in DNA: TGTGCCAGCAAAAGACTAGCGGGAGGCAATGAGCAGTTCTTC.

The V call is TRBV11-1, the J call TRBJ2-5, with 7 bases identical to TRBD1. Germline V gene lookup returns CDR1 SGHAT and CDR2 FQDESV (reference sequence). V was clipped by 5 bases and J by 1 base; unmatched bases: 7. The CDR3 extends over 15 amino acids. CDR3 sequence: CASSQGDRAQETQYF. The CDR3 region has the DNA TGTGCCAGCAGCCAAGGAGACAGGGCCCAAGAGACCCAGTACTTC.

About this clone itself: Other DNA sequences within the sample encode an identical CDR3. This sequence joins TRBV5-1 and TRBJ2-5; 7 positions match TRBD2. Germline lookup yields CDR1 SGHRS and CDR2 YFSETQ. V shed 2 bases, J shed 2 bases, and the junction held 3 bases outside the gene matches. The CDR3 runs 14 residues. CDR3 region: CASSFGLVQETQYF. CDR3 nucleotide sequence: TGCGCCAGCAGCTTTGGACTAGTTCAAGAGACCCAGTACTTC.

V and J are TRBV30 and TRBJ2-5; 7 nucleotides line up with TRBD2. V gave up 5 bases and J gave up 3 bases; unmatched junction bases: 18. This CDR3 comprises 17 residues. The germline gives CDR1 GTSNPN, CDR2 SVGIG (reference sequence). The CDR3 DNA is TGTGCCTGGGCTAATAAAGCGGGGAGGACCGGCAAAGAGACCCAGTACTTC. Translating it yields CAWANKAGRTGKETQYF.